The subject of this entry is one T cell receptor (beta chain). A read error may produce the germline difference seen at one junction end. The CDR3 sequence is 16 residues long. From germline, CDR1 is SNHLY and CDR2 FYNNEI. The template was RNA from unsorted bulk tissue. More than 3 cm separated this lung sample from the edge of the tumor. This specimen belongs to a study of tumor and adjacent non-tumor tissue in lung cancer. TCRbeta libraries were built with three rounds of nested PCR, modified from ARM-PCR. From the multiplex PCR reads, TCRdb called clonotypes with MiXCR, one entry per CDR3 protein. The data show more than 75,000 distinct CDR3 sequences, with less than 85% seen just once and around 30% held by the top ten.

This chain links TRBV2 with TRBJ1-1, with 8 bases matching TRBD1. Specimen: distant non-tumor lung tissue. This clonotype originated in a man aged 60-69 years with small cell lung cancer. The CDR3 DNA follows: TGTGCCAGCAGTGAAGGATCCCGGACAGGGTTCACTGAAGCTTCCTTT. Translating gives CASSEGSRTGFTEASF.